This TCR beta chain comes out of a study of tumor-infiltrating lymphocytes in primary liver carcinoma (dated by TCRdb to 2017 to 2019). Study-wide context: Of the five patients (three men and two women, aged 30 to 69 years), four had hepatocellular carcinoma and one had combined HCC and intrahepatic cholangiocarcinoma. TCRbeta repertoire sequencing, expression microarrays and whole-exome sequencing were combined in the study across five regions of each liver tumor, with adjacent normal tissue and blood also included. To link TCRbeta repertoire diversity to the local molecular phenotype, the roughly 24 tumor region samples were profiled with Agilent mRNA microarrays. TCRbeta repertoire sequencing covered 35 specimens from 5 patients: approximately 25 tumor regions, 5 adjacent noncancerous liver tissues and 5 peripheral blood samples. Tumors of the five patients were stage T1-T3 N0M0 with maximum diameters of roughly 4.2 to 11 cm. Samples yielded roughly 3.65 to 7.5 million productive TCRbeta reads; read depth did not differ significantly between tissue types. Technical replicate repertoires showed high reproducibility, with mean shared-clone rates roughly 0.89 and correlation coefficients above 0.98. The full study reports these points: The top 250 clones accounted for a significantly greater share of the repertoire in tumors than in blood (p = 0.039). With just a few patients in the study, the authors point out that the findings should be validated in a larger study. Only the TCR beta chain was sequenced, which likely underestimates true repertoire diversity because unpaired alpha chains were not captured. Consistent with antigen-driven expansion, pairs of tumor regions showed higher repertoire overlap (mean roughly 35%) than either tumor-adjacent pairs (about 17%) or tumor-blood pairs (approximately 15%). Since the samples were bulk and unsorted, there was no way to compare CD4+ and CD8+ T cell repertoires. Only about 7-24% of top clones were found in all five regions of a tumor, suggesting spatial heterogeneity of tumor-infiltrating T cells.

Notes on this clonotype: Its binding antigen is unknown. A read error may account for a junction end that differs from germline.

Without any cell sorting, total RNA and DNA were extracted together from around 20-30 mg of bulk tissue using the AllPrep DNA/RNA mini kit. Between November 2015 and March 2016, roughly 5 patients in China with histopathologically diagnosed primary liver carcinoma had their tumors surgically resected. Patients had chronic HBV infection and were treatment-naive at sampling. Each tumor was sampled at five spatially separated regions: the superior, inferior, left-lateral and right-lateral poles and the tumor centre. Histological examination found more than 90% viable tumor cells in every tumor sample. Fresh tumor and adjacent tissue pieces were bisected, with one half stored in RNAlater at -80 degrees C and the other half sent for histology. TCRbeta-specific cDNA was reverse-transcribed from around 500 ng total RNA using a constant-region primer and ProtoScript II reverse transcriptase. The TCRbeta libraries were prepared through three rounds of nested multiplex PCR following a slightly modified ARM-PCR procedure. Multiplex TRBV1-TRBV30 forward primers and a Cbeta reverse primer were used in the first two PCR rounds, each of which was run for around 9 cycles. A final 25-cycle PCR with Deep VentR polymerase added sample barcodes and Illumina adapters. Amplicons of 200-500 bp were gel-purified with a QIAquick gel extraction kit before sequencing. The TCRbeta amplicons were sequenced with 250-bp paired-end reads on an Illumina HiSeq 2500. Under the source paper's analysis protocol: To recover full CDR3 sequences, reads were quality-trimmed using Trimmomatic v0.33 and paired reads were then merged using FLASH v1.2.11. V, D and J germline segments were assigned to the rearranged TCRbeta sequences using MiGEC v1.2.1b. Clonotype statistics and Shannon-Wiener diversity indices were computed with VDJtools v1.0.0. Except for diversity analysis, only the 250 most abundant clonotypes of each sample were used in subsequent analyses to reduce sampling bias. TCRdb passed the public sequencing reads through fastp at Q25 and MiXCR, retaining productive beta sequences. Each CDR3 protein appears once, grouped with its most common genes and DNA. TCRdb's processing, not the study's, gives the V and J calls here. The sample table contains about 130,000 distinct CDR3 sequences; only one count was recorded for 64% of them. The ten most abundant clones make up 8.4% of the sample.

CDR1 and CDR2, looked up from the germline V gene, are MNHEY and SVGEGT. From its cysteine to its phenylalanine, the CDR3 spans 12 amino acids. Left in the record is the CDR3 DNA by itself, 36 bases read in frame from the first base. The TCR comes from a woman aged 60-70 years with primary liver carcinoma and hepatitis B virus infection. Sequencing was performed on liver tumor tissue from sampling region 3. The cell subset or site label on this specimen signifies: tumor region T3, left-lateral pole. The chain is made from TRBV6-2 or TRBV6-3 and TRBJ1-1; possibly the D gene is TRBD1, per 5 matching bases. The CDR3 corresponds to CGSWDSNTEAFF. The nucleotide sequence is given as TGTGGCAGCTGGGACTCGAACACTGAAGCTTTCTTT.